The entry that follows covers one T cell receptor beta chain sequence. Its antigen remains unknown. The data originate from a study of cytomegalovirus exposure and HLA in healthy donors. Study results and limitations: Later genetic work tied a missense DCLRE1C variant to beta-chain V and J trimming. Most CMV-associated TCR beta chains appeared HLA-restricted in a later analysis. The study designated 164 TCR beta chains cytomegalovirus-associated.

Germline V gene sequence: CDR1 SGHTA, CDR2 FQGTGA. Trimming cost V 2 bases and J 5 bases; bases outside gene matches: 8. The CDR3 length is 16 residues. The primer mix had 60 Vbeta and 13 Jbeta primers. Assay: immunoSEQ multiplex PCR; the TCRdb copy retains only in-frame clones and omits some. The data show roughly 100,000 clones, with around 80% seen just once and approximately 1.7% held by the top ten. The chain has TRBV7-3 and TRBJ2-1, with 8 bases matching TRBD1. This clonotype originated in a woman in her 40s in good health and CMV-seronegative. Sequenced material: PBMCs. CDR3 sequence: CASSLAGTGYNNEQFF. CDR3 sequence (DNA): TGTGCCAGCAGCTTAGCCGGGACAGGATACAACAATGAGCAGTTCTTC.